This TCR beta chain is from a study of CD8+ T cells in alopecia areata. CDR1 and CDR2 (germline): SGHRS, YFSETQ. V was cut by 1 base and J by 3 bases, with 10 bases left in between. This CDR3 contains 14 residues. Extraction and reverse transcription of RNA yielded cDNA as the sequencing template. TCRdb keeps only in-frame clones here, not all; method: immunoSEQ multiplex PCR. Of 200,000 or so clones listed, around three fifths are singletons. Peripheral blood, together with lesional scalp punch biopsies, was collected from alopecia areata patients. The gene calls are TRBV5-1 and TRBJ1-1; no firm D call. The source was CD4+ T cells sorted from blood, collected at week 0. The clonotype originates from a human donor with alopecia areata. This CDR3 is CASSLWGTDTEAFF. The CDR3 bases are TGCGCCAGCAGCTTGTGGGGTACAGACACTGAAGCTTTCTTT.